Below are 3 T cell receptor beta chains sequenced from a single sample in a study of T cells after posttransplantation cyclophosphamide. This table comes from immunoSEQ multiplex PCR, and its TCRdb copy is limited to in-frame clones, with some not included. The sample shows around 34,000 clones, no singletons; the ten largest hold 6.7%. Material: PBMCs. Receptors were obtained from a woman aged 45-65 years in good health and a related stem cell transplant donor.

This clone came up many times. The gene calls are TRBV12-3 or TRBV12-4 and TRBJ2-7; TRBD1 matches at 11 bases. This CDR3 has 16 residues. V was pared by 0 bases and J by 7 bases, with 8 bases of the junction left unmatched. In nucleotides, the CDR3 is TGTGCCAGCAGTTTAGCTTGGACAGGGGGCTCGAATGAGCAGTACTTC. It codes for CASSLAWTGGSNEQYF.

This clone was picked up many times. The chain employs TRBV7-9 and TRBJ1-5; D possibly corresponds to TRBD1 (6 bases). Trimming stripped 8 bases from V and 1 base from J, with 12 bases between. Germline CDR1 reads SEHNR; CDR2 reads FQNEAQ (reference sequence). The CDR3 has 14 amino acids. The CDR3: CASDSGESNQPQHF. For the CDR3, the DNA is TGTGCCAGCGACTCAGGGGAAAGCAATCAGCCCCAGCATTTT. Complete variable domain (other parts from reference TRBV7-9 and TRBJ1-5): DTGVSQNPRHKITKRGQNVTFRCDPISEHNRLYWYRQTLGQGPEFLTYFQNEAQLEKSRLLSDRFSAERPKGSFSTLEIQRTEQGDSAMYLCASDSGESNQPQHFGDGTRLSIL.

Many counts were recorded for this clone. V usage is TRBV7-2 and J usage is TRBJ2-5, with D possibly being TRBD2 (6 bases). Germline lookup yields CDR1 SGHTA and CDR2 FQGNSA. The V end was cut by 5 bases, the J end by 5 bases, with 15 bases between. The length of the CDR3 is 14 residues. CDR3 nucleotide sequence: TGTGCCAGCAGCCCCGCGGGGACGGGGGAGACCCAGTACTTC. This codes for CASSPAGTGETQYF.